This TCR beta chain is drawn from a study of human T cells and chemical hapten exposure. Study conclusions and caveats: TCRs at a frequency above 1 in 1000 stayed unchanged with DPC sensitization.

Unique molecular identifiers were affixed to discrete cDNA molecules within the library. Per the study methods: A per-sample median of roughly 96,000 TCRs was observed, with a range of roughly 20,000 to 750,000. TCRdb ran MiXCR on the RACE reads and lists one entry per CDR3 protein. These V and J calls are TCRdb output, not the study's own analysis. The table lists roughly 260,000 distinct CDR3 sequences, around 9.3% of them singletons. Time point given: pre-sensitization, week 0. Regarding treatment: therapeutic diphenylcyclopropenone sensitization with weekly scalp DPC. This clonotype was recorded a few times. Its specificity is not known. The clonotype was recovered from a woman in her thirties or forties with alopecia areata. Some clones in this sample may be carry-over from other donors' samples. The sequencing used whole blood, collected in connection with sensitization to the hapten diphenylcyclopropenone (DPC).

This chain's CDR3 is CASFVTEKLFF. The CDR3 coding sequence is TGTGCCAGTTTTGTAACTGAAAAACTGTTTTTT. The rearrangement uses TRBV2 and TRBJ1-4; D uncertain. V gave up 9 bases and J gave up 7 bases, with 9 bases separating them. CDR1 and CDR2 (germline): SNHLY, FYNNEI. The CDR3 is 11 amino acids. The whole variable domain, remainder taken from reference TRBV2 and TRBJ1-4, is EPEVTQTPSHQVTQMGQEVILRCVPISNHLYFYWYRQILGQKVEFLVSFYNNEISEKSEIFDDQFSVERPDGSNFTLKIRSTKLEDSAMYFCASFVTEKLFFGSGTQLSVL.